These T cell receptor beta chains were read from a single sample in a study of blood T cell repertoires in COVID-19. Profiled with immunoSEQ multiplex PCR; TCRdb holds only in-frame clones, not every one. Among 350,000 to 400,000 clones, more than 70% were seen once, and the ten largest hold approximately 1.9%. Sequenced input: PBMCs or T cells enriched from blood (not recorded which). These receptors all come from a man aged 40-55 years in a cohort exposed to, infected with or recovered from COVID-19 (not recorded which). CDR3s include the opening cysteine and the closing phenylalanine or tryptophan. The order of the fields is CDR3 length, V gene, D gene, clone size, J gene, CDR3 DNA, CDR3 protein. A D gene is named only where the DNA matches it firmly. Size tells how often a clone was seen (once, few, many) or the class of an expanded clone, and some rows leave it out.

12,TRBV7-8,-,-,TRBJ1-1,TGTGCCAGCAGCTTAGCTACTACTGAAGCTTTCTTT,CASSLATTEAFF
13,TRBV6-8,-,-,TRBJ2-7,TGTGCCAGCAGTTACCAGGGACTTTACGAGCAGTACTTC,CASSYQGLYEQYF
16,TRBV4-1,TRBD2,-,TRBJ2-3,TGCGCCAGCAGCCGGGGACTAGCGGAGTTCACAGATACGCAGTATTTT,CASSRGLAEFTDTQYF
13,TRBV27,-,-,TRBJ1-6,TGTGCCAGCCATCAGGGTTATAATTCACCCCTCCACTTT,CASHQGYNSPLHF
16,TRBV24-1,TRBD1,-,TRBJ2-7,TGTGCCACCAGTGATTCCCTTCAGGGGGCGCTGGACGAGCAGTACTTC,CATSDSLQGALDEQYF
15,TRBV2,TRBD2,-,TRBJ2-1,TGTGCCAGCAGTCTAGCGGGAGGAACTTACAATGAGCAGTTCTTC,CASSLAGGTYNEQFF
13,TRBV5-1,TRBD2,-,TRBJ2-1,TGCGCCAGCAGCATAGAGACTAGCGGGTTAAAGTTCTTC,CASSIETSGLKFF
16,TRBV7-9,TRBD2,-,TRBJ2-3,TGTGCCAGCAGCTTGAGTCTAGCGGGTCTCACAGATACGCAGTATTTT,CASSLSLAGLTDTQYF
12,TRBV5-6,-,few,TRBJ1-4,TGTGCCAGCAGTACAGTGACCGAAAAACTGTTTTTT,CASSTVTEKLFF
18,TRBV28,-,-,TRBJ2-4,TGTGCCAGCAGTTTTTTCTGGGGAGCGGGTAGAATCAAAAACATTCAGTACTTC,CASSFFWGAGRIKNIQYF
13,TRBV6-5,TRBD2,-,TRBJ2-5,TGTGCCAGCAGGACGGGGACTAGAGAGACCCAGTACTTC,CASRTGTRETQYF
15,TRBV11-2,-,once,TRBJ2-4,TGTGCCAGCAGCTCTAGCACGGTAGCCAAAAACATTCAGTACTTC,CASSSSTVAKNIQYF
13,TRBV2,-,once,TRBJ2-7,TGTGCCAGCAGAGGGACTTTCGCCTACGAGCAGTACTTC,CASRGTFAYEQYF
13,TRBV6-6,-,-,TRBJ2-3,TGTGCCAGCAGATCCATTACCAGGGATACGCAGTATTTT,CASRSITRDTQYF
14,TRBV7-9,TRBD1,few,TRBJ1-2,TGTGCCAGCAGCTTAGAAGGGGACAGGGCTGGCTACACCTTC,CASSLEGDRAGYTF
15,TRBV12-2,-,-,TRBJ2-7,TGTGCAAGTCGCTTAGCGGTCGGGGGCTCCTACGAGCAGTACTTC,CASRLAVGGSYEQYF
16,TRBV5-1,TRBD2,few,TRBJ2-1,TGCGCCAGCAGCTTGGCCCTCGCGGGAGGTGTAAACGAGCAGTTCTTC,CASSLALAGGVNEQFF
17,TRBV30,-,-,TRBJ1-3,TGTGCCTGGAGTGTAAGCGGGGGCCTCAAATCTGGAAACACCATATATTTT,CAWSVSGGLKSGNTIYF
15,TRBV6-5,-,-,TRBJ2-5,TGTGCCAGCAGCAAGCAGGGTGGTGGTAAAGAGACCCAGTACTTC,CASSKQGGGKETQYF
14,TRBV27,-,few,TRBJ2-7,TGTGCCAGCAGTTTTGTGCAGGGGTCCTACGAGCAGTACTTC,CASSFVQGSYEQYF
13,TRBV19,TRBD2,-,TRBJ2-7,TGTGCCAGTAGTGGCCTAGCGGGTTACGAGCAGTACTTC,CASSGLAGYEQYF
17,TRBV3-1/TRBV3-2,TRBD1,-,TRBJ1-2,TGTGCCAGCAGCGCCCAGCTATCGTCGGACAGGGCTTTCGGCTACACCTTC,CASSAQLSSDRAFGYTF
17,TRBV19,-,-,TRBJ1-3,TGTGCCAGTAGTATAAGGATCGGACCTGCGGGGGGAAACACCATATATTTT,CASSIRIGPAGGNTIYF
16,TRBV27,TRBD2,-,TRBJ2-7,TGTGCCAGCAGTTTATCGGCTAGCGGGGTTGTTTACGAGCAGTACTTC,CASSLSASGVVYEQYF
15,TRBV7-9,TRBD1,-,TRBJ1-6,TGTGCCAGCAGCTTAGAGGGACAGAAGGATTCACCCCTCCACTTT,CASSLEGQKDSPLHF
15,TRBV27,-,-,TRBJ2-1,TGTGCCAGCAGTCAAAGACAGGCCGGAATGAATGAGCAGTTCTTC,CASSQRQAGMNEQFF
16,TRBV7-2,TRBD2,-,TRBJ2-1,TGTGCCAGCAGCTTAGTTGGCGGGAGGGCCAGGAATGAGCAGTTCTTC,CASSLVGGRARNEQFF
15,TRBV9,-,-,TRBJ2-2,TGTGCCAGCAGCGTAGGACACTCGAACACCGGGGAGCTGTTTTTT,CASSVGHSNTGELFF
12,TRBV11-1,-,-,TRBJ2-7,TGTGCCAGCAGCTTACCGGGCTACGAGCAGTACTTC,CASSLPGYEQYF
15,TRBV25-1,TRBD2,-,TRBJ2-1,TGTGCCAGCAGTGAGCTAGCGGGGACATACAATGAGCAGTTCTTC,CASSELAGTYNEQFF
14,TRBV5-5,-,-,TRBJ2-1,TGTGCCAGCAGCTTGGTTTCCCAGGGTTTAGAGCAGTTCTTC,CASSLVSQGLEQFF
15,TRBV6-5,TRBD1,-,TRBJ1-6,TGTGCCAGCAGGAGCCCACAGGGGGAGCTTTCACCCCTCCACTTT,CASRSPQGELSPLHF
15,TRBV27,TRBD1,-,TRBJ1-5,TGTGCCAGCAGTCCGGACAGGGGGGCCAATCAGCCCCAGCATTTT,CASSPDRGANQPQHF
18,TRBV5-1,TRBD2,-,TRBJ2-3,TGCGCCAGCAGCTTGGCCGGGGGGTTCGGGAGGGCAACAGATACGCAGTATTTT,CASSLAGGFGRATDTQYF
14,TRBV5-1,-,few,TRBJ1-5,TGCGCCAGCAGCTTGGAGGCAGGGAACCAGCCCCAGCATTTT,CASSLEAGNQPQHF
14,TRBV30,-,-,TRBJ2-1,TGTGCCTGGGGGACCGGGACTTTCCTCAATGAGCAGTTCTTC,CAWGTGTFLNEQFF
15,TRBV27,TRBD2,-,TRBJ2-1,TGTGCCAGCAGTTTCTTAGCGGGACATAACAATGAGCAGTTCTTC,CASSFLAGHNNEQFF
16,TRBV4-1,TRBD2,-,TRBJ2-7,TGCGCCAGCAGCCAAGCGGGACTAGCGGGTACCTACGAGCAGTACTTC,CASSQAGLAGTYEQYF
16,TRBV5-1,TRBD2,-,TRBJ2-7,TGCGCCAGCAGCTTTGGGGGACTAGCGGGAGCTTACGAGCAGTACTTC,CASSFGGLAGAYEQYF
14,TRBV19,-,few,TRBJ2-1,TGTGCCAGTAGTGGGGACTCCTACTACAATGAGCAGTTCTTC,CASSGDSYYNEQFF
13,TRBV27,-,few,TRBJ2-1,TGTGCCAGCAGTTTAAGCCGTTACAATGAGCAGTTCTTC,CASSLSRYNEQFF
14,TRBV3-1/TRBV3-2,TRBD2,-,TRBJ2-3,TGTGCCAGCAGCCTAGCGGGGAGCACAGATACGCAGTATTTT,CASSLAGSTDTQYF
12,TRBV5-4,-,-,TRBJ2-1,TGTGCCAGCAGTCACAGGTTCGGTGAGCAGTTCTTC,CASSHRFGEQFF
18,TRBV29-1,TRBD2,-,TRBJ2-5,TGCAGCGTAGAGGGTTTTCTAGCGGGAGGGCCGGATCTGGGGACCCAGTACTTC,CSVEGFLAGGPDLGTQYF
16,TRBV7-9,TRBD2,-,TRBJ2-7,TGTGCCAGCAGCCTCTACGGGAGCGGGAGCTCCTACGAGCAGTACTTC,CASSLYGSGSSYEQYF
18,TRBV27,TRBD2,-,TRBJ2-2,TGTGCCAGCAGCTCACGGGGGGTTCTGGTAACGAACACCGGGGAGCTGTTTTTT,CASSSRGVLVTNTGELFF
15,TRBV4-1,TRBD2,-,TRBJ2-1,TGCGCCAGCAGCCAAGGTCCGGGAGGGATCAATGAGCAGTTCTTC,CASSQGPGGINEQFF
12,TRBV5-6,-,-,TRBJ2-7,TGTGCCAGCAGCTGGGGAGAATACGAGCAGTACTTC,CASSWGEYEQYF
15,TRBV7-9,TRBD1,once,TRBJ1-2,TGTGCCAGCAGCTTAGCCGGGACAGGGAACTATGGCTACACCTTC,CASSLAGTGNYGYTF
15,TRBV6-5,-,-,TRBJ2-7,TGTGCCAGCAGTTACTCGTCAGATATGGTTTACGAGCAGTACTTC,CASSYSSDMVYEQYF
14,TRBV2,TRBD1,-,TRBJ1-6,TGTGCCAGCAGGGGGACAGGGGGTAATTCACCCCTCCACTTT,CASRGTGGNSPLHF
16,TRBV2,-,-,TRBJ2-7,TGTGCCAGCAGTGCGGGGAGGCGGGGAAGAGCCTACGAGCAGTACTTC,CASSAGRRGRAYEQYF
11,TRBV7-9,-,once,TRBJ1-2,TGTGCCAGCAGCTTACTAGGTGGCTACACCTTC,CASSLLGGYTF